This entry lists 27 T cell receptor beta chains sequenced from one sample in a study of T cell changes during pregnancy in multiple sclerosis. Sequenced by immunoSEQ multiplex PCR; TCRdb stores in-frame clones only, minus some. The profile shows around 70,000 clones, approximately 92% of them singletons. The specimen comprised peripheral blood, sampled before pregnancy. Receptors originate from a female donor with multiple sclerosis, enrolled in a pregnancy study.

Remarks on this clone: Other DNA sequences in this specimen translate into the identical CDR3. V and J are TRBV10-3 and TRBJ2-7; D gene uncertain. From germline, CDR1 is ENHRY and CDR2 SYGVKD. The CDR3 sequence is 12 residues long. V was pared by 3 bases and J by 3 bases, with 6 bases between. The DNA for the CDR3 is TGTGCCATCAGTGATCCCGTCTACGAGCAGTACTTC. Translating it yields CAISDPVYEQYF.

V is TRBV4-3 and J is TRBJ1-5; D remains ambiguous. Trimming cost V 0 bases and J 6 bases, with 6 bases left between them. CDR1 LGHNA and CDR2 YSLEER come from the germline V gene. This CDR3 has 13 amino acids. The CDR3 reads CASSQDSGQPQHF. In DNA form, the CDR3 reads TGCGCCAGCAGCCAAGATTCGGGTCAGCCCCAGCATTTT.

This chain links TRBV5-4 with TRBJ2-1; D gene uncertain. Trimming took 4 bases from V and 3 from J, leaving 11 bases between them. CDR3 length: 14 residues. Germline V gives CDR1 SGHNT, CDR2 YYREEE (reference sequence). The DNA of the CDR3 is TGTGCCAGCAGCCTATTTAGCCGCTACAATGAGCAGTTCTTC. Amino acid sequence: CASSLFSRYNEQFF.

The chain links TRBV7-9 to TRBJ2-7; the match to TRBD1 covers 8 bases. Unmatched junction bases numbered 9, after V lost 4 bases and J lost 4 bases. Looked up from germline, CDR1 is SEHNR and CDR2 is FQNEAQ (reference sequence). The CDR3 has 15 amino acids. CDR3 nucleotides: TGTGCCAGCAGCTCGACTTTTCAGGGGGCTTACGAGCAGTACTTC. Amino acids: CASSSTFQGAYEQYF.

The chain combines TRBV19 with TRBJ2-5, with TRBD1 identical over 7 bases. CDR1 LNHDA and CDR2 SQIVND come from the germline V gene (reference sequence). The length of the CDR3 is 16 residues. V lost 4 bases and J lost 0; bases outside the gene matches: 8. CDR3 protein: CASSKIETGYQETQYF. CDR3 DNA: TGTGCCAGTAGTAAAATTGAGACAGGGTACCAAGAGACCCAGTACTTC. Drawing the rest from reference TRBV19 and TRBJ2-5, the complete variable domain is DGGITQSPKYLFRKEGQNVTLSCEQNLNHDAMYWYRQDPGQGLRLIYYSQIVNDFQKGDIAEGYSVSREKKESFPLTVTSAQKNPTAFYLCASSKIETGYQETQYFGPGTRLLVL.

Only one count was recorded for this clone. V and J are TRBV4-3 and TRBJ2-3, with 8 bases lining up with TRBD2. With 0 bases clipped from V and 6 bases from J, the junction kept 8 bases outside the gene matches. Germline V lookup: CDR1 LGHNA, CDR2 YSLEER. CDR3 length equals 16 residues. The DNA of the CDR3 is TGCGCCAGCAGCCAAGATACTAGCGGTGGCAGGGATACGCAGTATTTT. Amino acid sequence: CASSQDTSGGRDTQYF.

The rearrangement uses TRBV11-2 and TRBJ2-1, with TRBD2 matching over 10 bases. This CDR3 comprises 14 residues. Germline values: CDR1 SGHAT, CDR2 FQNNGV. Trimming cost V 8 bases and J 5 bases; bases outside gene matches: 6. CDR3 nucleotides: TGTGCCAGCTCTAGGACTAGCGGAAACAATGAGCAGTTCTTC. This gives the protein CASSRTSGNNEQFF.

J is TRBJ2-5 and V is TRBV9; 8 bases agree with TRBD1. The germline V gene has CDR1 SGDLS and CDR2 YYNGEE. CDR3 length: 16 residues. J gave up 4 bases and V 3 bases, and 11 bases lay outside the gene matches. This chain's CDR3 is CASSGRGLGRRETQYF. The CDR3 nucleotides are TGTGCCAGCAGCGGCAGGGGGCTAGGGAGGAGAGAGACCCAGTACTTC.

The gene calls are TRBV29-1 and TRBJ2-3; TRBD1 matches at 9 bases. J lost 6 bases, V lost 7 bases, and 14 bases had no gene match. Germline CDR1 is SQVTM and CDR2 is ANQGSEA. The CDR3 totals 15 residues. Written as DNA, the CDR3 is TGCAGCGCCACAACCGGGACAGGGATTCCTGATACGCAGTATTTT. Its translation: CSATTGTGIPDTQYF.

The genes are TRBV18 and TRBJ2-7; the match to TRBD1 covers 8 bases. The CDR3 runs to 14 residues. The germline CDR1 and CDR2 sequences are KGHSH and LQKENI. V gave up 0 bases and J gave up 2 bases; unmatched junction bases: 0. The CDR3 nucleotides read TGTGCCAGCTCACCACCGGACAGGGCCTACGAGCAGTACTTC. Its protein product is CASSPPDRAYEQYF.

This chain connects TRBV9 to TRBJ2-1, with 8 bases fitting TRBD2. The CDR3 is 16 amino acids. The V gene's germline CDR1 is SGDLS and CDR2 YYNGEE. V was pared by 3 bases and J by 4 bases, with 9 bases of the junction left unmatched. The DNA of the CDR3 is TGTGCCAGCAGCGCCTATCTTAGCGGGAAATACAATGAGCAGTTCTTC. The encoded protein is CASSAYLSGKYNEQFF.

The chain carries TRBV7-2 and TRBJ2-2, with unresolved D. V lost 3 bases to trimming and J lost 4 bases, with 6 bases between them. CDR3 length: 13 residues. Germline V gene lookup returns CDR1 SGHTA and CDR2 FQGNSA. The CDR3 bases are TGTGCCAGCAGCTTTAGTACCACCGGGGAGCTGTTTTTT. Protein product: CASSFSTTGELFF.

The chain is built from TRBV29-1 and TRBJ2-1, with 8 bases matching TRBD2. Germline V gene data show CDR1 as SQVTM and CDR2 as ANQGSEA. This CDR3 region has 15 residues. Trimming cost V 0 bases and J 8 bases; bases outside gene matches: 9. The CDR3 DNA sequence: TGCAGCGTTGAAGAAGTGGTAGCGGGAAGGGATGAGCAGTTCTTC. Translation gives CSVEEVVAGRDEQFF.

The chain joins TRBV5-1 to TRBJ2-1; 7 nucleotides agree with TRBD1. This CDR3 has 16 amino acids. The V and J ends lost 4 bases and 7 bases, in that order; junction bases with no gene match: 14. Germline V gene data show CDR1 as SGHRS and CDR2 as YFSETQ. CDR3 sequence reads: CASSVPTGTQGNEQFF. The CDR3 region has the DNA TGCGCCAGCAGCGTACCGACAGGGACCCAGGGAAATGAGCAGTTCTTC.

This clone was observed a few times. The chain couples TRBV7-9 to TRBJ2-7; 10 bases fit TRBD1. Germline V gene lookup returns CDR1 SEHNR and CDR2 FQNEAQ (reference sequence). This CDR3 contains 13 residues. The ends lost 6 bases at V and 1 base at J; junction bases unmatched: 0. Written as DNA, the CDR3 is TGTGCCAGCAGGGGACAGGGGTCCTACGAGCAGTACTTC. This sequence encodes CASRGQGSYEQYF. Drawing the rest from reference TRBV7-9 and TRBJ2-7, the complete variable domain is DTGVSQNPRHKITKRGQNVTFRCDPISEHNRLYWYRQTLGQGPEFLTYFQNEAQLEKSRLLSDRFSAERPKGSFSTLEIQRTEQGDSAMYLCASRGQGSYEQYFGPGTRLTVT.

This chain uses TRBV19 with TRBJ1-2, with D tentatively TRBD1 (6 bases). Trimming cost V 5 bases and J 4 bases, with 8 bases left between them. This CDR3 is 12 amino acids long. Germline V lookup: CDR1 LNHDA, CDR2 SQIVND (reference sequence). The CDR3 region has the DNA TGTGCCAGTAGTGGACAGTTCTATGGCTACACCTTC. This codes for CASSGQFYGYTF.

V gene TRBV4-3 combines with J gene TRBJ2-4; TRBD2 is a possible D gene (6 bases). CDR3 size: 14 residues. The V end was cut by 0 bases, the J end by 4 bases, with 7 bases between. Germline V gene data show CDR1 as LGHNA and CDR2 as YSLEER. In DNA, the CDR3 is TGCGCCAGCAGCCAAGACGGGGGAAAAAACATTCAGTACTTC. Translating gives CASSQDGGKNIQYF.

This clone was observed once. J is TRBJ2-1 and V is TRBV7-9; D not certain. This CDR3 is built from 15 residues. Germline V gene data show CDR1 as SEHNR and CDR2 as FQNEAQ (reference sequence). V shed 1 base and J shed 2 bases, with 9 bases lying between them. The CDR3 here is CASSLVQVTYNEQFF. CDR3 nucleotides: TGTGCCAGCAGCTTAGTTCAGGTCACCTACAATGAGCAGTTCTTC.

The chain links TRBV5-4 to TRBJ2-3; TRBD2 aligns across 9 bases. V shed 6 bases, J shed 4 bases, and the junction held 12 bases outside the gene matches. Per the germline V gene, CDR1 is SGHNT and CDR2 is YYREEE (reference sequence). The CDR3 sequence is 16 residues long. The CDR3 here is CASTFLSGSTADTQYF. CDR3 DNA sequence: TGTGCCAGCACCTTTCTTAGCGGGAGTACCGCAGATACGCAGTATTTT.

The chain recombines TRBV7-2 with TRBJ2-6; 7 bases are shared with TRBD1. The V gene's germline CDR1 is SGHTA and CDR2 FQGNSA. With 4 bases clipped from V and 4 bases from J, the junction kept 13 bases outside the gene matches. The length of the CDR3 is 18 residues. CDR3 in amino acids: CASSWTGTALGGANVLTF. CDR3 DNA: TGTGCCAGCAGCTGGACCGGGACAGCCCTAGGAGGGGCCAACGTCCTGACTTTC.

The chain links TRBV28 to TRBJ2-7; TRBD2 matches 10 bases. Germline values: CDR1 MDHEN, CDR2 SYDVKM. The V segment lost 1 base and the J segment 3 bases; nucleotides outside the gene matches: 6. The CDR3 consists of 16 residues. This chain's CDR3 is CASSLSVPSGSYEQYF. The CDR3 region has the DNA TGTGCCAGCAGTTTATCGGTCCCTAGCGGGAGCTACGAGCAGTACTTC. Full variable domain (outside the CDR3, taken from reference TRBV28 and TRBJ2-7): DVKVTQSSRYLVKRTGEKVFLECVQDMDHENMFWYRQDPGLGLRLIYFSYDVKMKEKGDIPEGYSVSREKKERFSLILESASTNQTSMYLCASSLSVPSGSYEQYFGPGTRLTVT.

The chain uses TRBV10-3 and TRBJ2-1, with 7 positions matching TRBD2. V shed 3 bases and J 3 bases; nucleotides not matched to a gene: 5. CDR3 length equals 15 residues. Germline V gives CDR1 ENHRY, CDR2 SYGVKD. CDR3 protein: CAISELAGVYNEQFF. The DNA of the CDR3 is TGTGCCATCAGTGAACTTGCGGGAGTCTACAATGAGCAGTTCTTC.

The chain is built from TRBV7-9 and TRBJ2-1, with 15 nucleotides matching TRBD2. Germline V gives CDR1 SEHNR, CDR2 FQNEAQ (reference sequence). The CDR3 is 15 amino acids. J lost 11 bases, V lost 5 bases, and 7 bases had no gene match. The CDR3 DNA reads as TGTGCCAGCAGCCCAGGACTAGCGGGAGGGCCTAAGCAGTTCTTC. Amino acids: CASSPGLAGGPKQFF.

V is TRBV18 and J is TRBJ2-2; D call uncertain. CDR1 is KGHSH, CDR2 LQKENI, per germline. This CDR3 is 14 amino acids long. With 5 bases removed from V and 2 bases from J, the gap between germline ends came to 9 bases. In nucleotides, the CDR3 is TGTGCCAGCTCATCAACTGTTAACACCGGGGAGCTGTTTTTT. This encodes CASSSTVNTGELFF.

The chain recombines TRBV5-6 with TRBJ2-7; tentative D call: TRBD2 (5 bases). This CDR3 contains 14 residues. Germline lookup yields CDR1 SGHDT and CDR2 YYEEEE. With 2 bases removed from V and 3 bases from J, the gap between germline ends came to 12 bases. CDR3 in amino acids: CASSFTRNVYEQYF. The CDR3 coding sequence is TGTGCCAGCAGCTTTACTAGGAATGTCTACGAGCAGTACTTC.

The CDR3 DNA follows: TGCAGCACCACTGGCGGGAGTACCTACAATGAGCAGTTCTTC. Its protein product is CSTTGGSTYNEQFF. The chain joins TRBV29-1 to TRBJ2-1; 7 nucleotides line up with TRBD2. The CDR3 runs 14 residues. CDR1 is SQVTM, CDR2 ANQGSEA, per germline. With 8 bases clipped from V and 2 bases from J, the junction kept 9 bases outside the gene matches.

The V gene is TRBV10-3, the J gene TRBJ2-5, with D unclear. The V gene's germline CDR1 is ENHRY and CDR2 SYGVKD. CDR3 length: 11 residues. V was cut by 3 bases and J by 5 bases, with 4 bases left in between. CDR3 DNA: TGTGCCATCAGTGACTCGGAGACCCAGTACTTC. The encoded protein is CAISDSETQYF.